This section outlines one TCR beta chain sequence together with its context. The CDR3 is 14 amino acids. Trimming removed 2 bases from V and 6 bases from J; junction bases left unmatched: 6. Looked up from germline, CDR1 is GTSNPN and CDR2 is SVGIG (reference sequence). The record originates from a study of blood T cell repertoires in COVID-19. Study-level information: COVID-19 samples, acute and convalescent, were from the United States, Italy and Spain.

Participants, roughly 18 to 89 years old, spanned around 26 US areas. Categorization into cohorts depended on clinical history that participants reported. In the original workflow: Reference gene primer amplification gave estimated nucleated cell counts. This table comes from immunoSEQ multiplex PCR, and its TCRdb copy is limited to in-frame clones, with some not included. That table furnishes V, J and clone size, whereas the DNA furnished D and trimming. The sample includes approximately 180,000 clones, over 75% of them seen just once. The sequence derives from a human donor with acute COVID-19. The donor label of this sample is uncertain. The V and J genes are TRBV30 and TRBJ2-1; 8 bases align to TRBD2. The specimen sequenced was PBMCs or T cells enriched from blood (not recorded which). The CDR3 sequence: CAWSTVTSVNEQFF. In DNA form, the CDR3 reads TGTGCCTGGAGTACTGTGACTAGCGTCAATGAGCAGTTCTTC.